This T cell receptor beta chain was identified in a study of tumor-infiltrating lymphocytes in primary liver carcinoma. Overall study context: Those sampled were patients whose primary liver carcinoma was treated by surgical resection. The study's findings and limits: Tumors had a top-250-clone fraction that was significantly higher than blood (p = 0.039). Pairs of tumor regions overlapped more than tumor-adjacent and tumor-blood pairs did.

TCR beta cDNA was prepared out of roughly 520 ng total RNA by means of a constant-region primer. ARM-PCR was slightly modified, and three nested multiplex PCR rounds with it gave rise to the TCR beta libraries. Running around 9 cycles apiece, the first two PCR rounds relied on TRBV1-TRBV30 forward primers together with a C-beta reverse primer. TCRdb re-derived calls from the multiplex PCR reads in MiXCR, one entry per CDR3 protein. The data show 300,000 to 400,000 distinct CDR3 sequences, around three fifths seen once. Unmatched junction bases numbered 3, after V lost 1 base and J lost 6 bases. The CDR3 runs 13 residues. Germline CDR1 is SGHNT and CDR2 is YENEEA. This clonotype was counted ten times or more. Its antigen is currently unknown. For blood RNA, unsorted whole blood served as the source, and germline DNA was extracted too. A sample of about 4.2 milliliters of peripheral blood was taken before surgery.

V gene TRBV11-3 combines with J gene TRBJ2-7, with TRBD2 matching 7 bases. Specimen: peripheral blood. This receptor was identified in a man aged 40-50 years with primary liver carcinoma and hepatitis B virus infection. CDR3 loop: CASSLASGGEQYF. For the CDR3, the DNA is TGTGCCAGCAGCTTAGCCTCGGGGGGCGAGCAGTACTTC. The whole variable domain, remainder taken from reference TRBV11-3 and TRBJ2-7, is EAGVVQSPRYKIIEKKQPVAFWCNPISGHNTLYWYLQNLGQGPELLIRYENEEAVDDSQLPKDRFSAERLKGVDSTLKIQPAELGDSAVYLCASSLASGGEQYFGPGTRLTVT.